The rows below give T cell receptor beta chains drawn from one sample of a study of cytomegalovirus exposure and HLA in healthy donors. Profiled with immunoSEQ multiplex PCR; TCRdb holds only in-frame clones, not every one. The sample has around 190,000 clones, about 80% seen once. Sequencing was carried out using PBMCs. Receptors were obtained from a woman in her twenties or thirties in good health and CMV-seropositive. Both conserved end residues are trimmed from each CDR3. Fields, in order: CDR3 protein, CDR3 length, V gene.

CDR3: ASSPRPGYEQY; length: 11; V: TRBV19
CDR3: ASSMGLARFNEQF; length: 13; V: TRBV7-3
CDR3: AWTLAGGQETQY; length: 12; V: TRBV30
CDR3: AGSSPWGELF; length: 10; V: TRBV28
CDR3: ASSLGRGVGNTIY; length: 13; V: TRBV6-6
CDR3: ASRWDSQNTGELF; length: 13; V: TRBV28
CDR3: ASSLHLGLAGGPRDGELF; length: 18; V: TRBV4-1
CDR3: ASSSVAGGAQY; length: 11; V: TRBV7-7
CDR3: AWGQARDSPLH; length: 11; V: TRBV2
CDR3: ASSSHMAPGTEAF; length: 13; V: TRBV28
CDR3: ASRGSRGQGTYEQY; length: 14; V: TRBV28
CDR3: ASRPFDRGPEAF; length: 12; V: TRBV6-5
CDR3: ASSSLTTNPRNEQF; length: 14; V: TRBV28
CDR3: ASSHPLGGTEAF; length: 12; V: TRBV7-9
CDR3: ASTPTATRNEQF; length: 12; V: TRBV2
CDR3: SVEDRLNTEAF; length: 11; V: TRBV29-1
CDR3: ASSGVSYNEQF; length: 11; V: TRBV2
CDR3: ASSLRDSQETQY; length: 12; V: TRBV4-1
CDR3: ASRRTRSSYEQY; length: 12; V: TRBV27
CDR3: ASSNTRGTEAF; length: 11; V: TRBV27
CDR3: ASSLGHYKGYT; length: 11; V: TRBV5-6
CDR3: ASSLQGDNSPLH; length: 12; V: TRBV7-6
CDR3: AWRESKTGTGNTIY; length: 14; V: TRBV30
CDR3: ASSWTVQETQY; length: 11; V: TRBV7-6
CDR3: ASSPSWGTMKRLGKTNIQY; length: 19; V: TRBV28
CDR3: ASSRLPGTGDYEQY; length: 14; V: TRBV4-2
CDR3: ASSFGQGAVSNYGYT; length: 15; V: TRBV27
CDR3: ASSLEASGTSYEQY; length: 14; V: TRBV7-6